The rows below give T cell receptor beta chains drawn from one sample of a study of radiation and T cells in renal cell carcinoma. Method: immunoSEQ multiplex PCR; TCRdb's copy keeps in-frame clones and lacks some. The sample yields 20,000 to 25,000 clones, 80% seen once. Sequencing used blood, obtained from a patient whose treatment included radiotherapy and nephrectomy. The receptors originated from a man between 60 and 75 years old with renal cell carcinoma. The CDR3 runs from the conserved cysteine through the conserved F or W. The D gene is left open where the match is weak. Rows give clone size only sometimes, using once, few, many, or a class for an expanded clone.

j_gene: TRBJ1-3
v_gene: TRBV10-3
d_gene: NA
abundance: NA
CDR3nt: TGTGCCACCACAAGGGAGGGAAACACCATATATTTT
CDR3aa: CATTREGNTIYF

j_gene: TRBJ1-3
v_gene: TRBV30
d_gene: TRBD1
abundance: NA
CDR3nt: TGTGCCTGGGCCAGGGGGCCTGGAAACACCATATATTTT
CDR3aa: CAWARGPGNTIYF

j_gene: TRBJ2-1
v_gene: TRBV2
d_gene: TRBD2
abundance: NA
CDR3nt: TGTGCCAGCAGTGAATTGGGACTAGCGGGACGGAGCTCCTACAATGAGCAGTTCTTC
CDR3aa: CASSELGLAGRSSYNEQFF

j_gene: TRBJ1-2
v_gene: TRBV5-4
d_gene: NA
abundance: NA
CDR3nt: TGTGCCAGCAGCTTAACGACAGGCGGTCGCGGCTACACCTTC
CDR3aa: CASSLTTGGRGYTF

j_gene: TRBJ1-1
v_gene: TRBV2
d_gene: NA
abundance: few
CDR3nt: TGTGCCAGCAGCTCCGAAAATACGAACACTGAAGCTTTCTTT
CDR3aa: CASSSENTNTEAFF

j_gene: TRBJ1-1
v_gene: TRBV18
d_gene: NA
abundance: once
CDR3nt: TGTGCCAGCTCACCACTGGGGGCGGCAGCTGAAGCTTTCTTT
CDR3aa: CASSPLGAAAEAFF

j_gene: TRBJ1-2
v_gene: TRBV14
d_gene: NA
abundance: NA
CDR3nt: TGTGCCAGCAGCCAACAGGGTTTAAATGGCTACACCTTC
CDR3aa: CASSQQGLNGYTF

j_gene: TRBJ1-5
v_gene: TRBV21-1
d_gene: NA
abundance: NA
CDR3nt: TGTGCCAGCATACCGGGACAAACTAATCAGCCCCAGCATTTT
CDR3aa: CASIPGQTNQPQHF

j_gene: TRBJ2-7
v_gene: TRBV5-1
d_gene: NA
abundance: NA
CDR3nt: TGCGCCAGCAGCCCCGCGGATCGGTACGAGCAGTACTTC
CDR3aa: CASSPADRYEQYF

j_gene: TRBJ1-2
v_gene: TRBV11-2
d_gene: NA
abundance: NA
CDR3nt: TGTGCCAGCAGCTTACGGTTTCAAAACTATGGCTACACCTTC
CDR3aa: CASSLRFQNYGYTF

j_gene: TRBJ2-1
v_gene: TRBV10-2
d_gene: NA
abundance: NA
CDR3nt: TGCGCCAGCAGCCGTCCGCCCGGGACACCTTCCTACAATGAGCAGTTCTTC
CDR3aa: CASSRPPGTPSYNEQFF

j_gene: TRBJ1-1
v_gene: TRBV2
d_gene: NA
abundance: NA
CDR3nt: TGTGCCAGCAGTGAACATCGTGGAGGCGCGAACACTGAAGCTTTCTTT
CDR3aa: CASSEHRGGANTEAFF

j_gene: TRBJ2-7
v_gene: TRBV27
d_gene: NA
abundance: NA
CDR3nt: TGTGCCAGCAGTTTACCGGACGGGTACGAGCAGTACTTC
CDR3aa: CASSLPDGYEQYF

j_gene: TRBJ2-1
v_gene: TRBV30
d_gene: NA
abundance: NA
CDR3nt: TGTGCCTGGGTCCGGGACTATGAGCAGTTCTTC
CDR3aa: CAWVRDYEQFF

j_gene: TRBJ2-2
v_gene: TRBV6-5
d_gene: TRBD1
abundance: once
CDR3nt: TGTGCCACCGGGACAGCGAACACCGGGGAGCTGTTTTTT
CDR3aa: CATGTANTGELFF

j_gene: TRBJ2-3
v_gene: TRBV5-1
d_gene: TRBD1
abundance: NA
CDR3nt: TGCGCCAGCAGCCTACTGGGACAGGGTAGCACAGATACGCAGTATTTT
CDR3aa: CASSLLGQGSTDTQYF

j_gene: TRBJ2-1
v_gene: TRBV7-9
d_gene: TRBD1
abundance: NA
CDR3nt: TGTGCCAGCAGCTCGACAGGGGCGAAGGACCAGTTCTTC
CDR3aa: CASSSTGAKDQFF

j_gene: TRBJ1-2
v_gene: TRBV4-1
d_gene: NA
abundance: NA
CDR3nt: TGCGCCAGCAGCGAGTATTTAGGGGCAGGCAACTATGGCTACACCTTC
CDR3aa: CASSEYLGAGNYGYTF

j_gene: TRBJ1-1
v_gene: TRBV14
d_gene: TRBD1
abundance: NA
CDR3nt: TGTGCCAGCAGCCCTACAGGGGCCTTGAACACTGAAGCTTTCTTT
CDR3aa: CASSPTGALNTEAFF

j_gene: TRBJ2-5
v_gene: TRBV5-4
d_gene: NA
abundance: NA
CDR3nt: TGTGCCAGCAGCCCAGGGTGGCAAGAGACCCAGTACTTC
CDR3aa: CASSPGWQETQYF

j_gene: TRBJ2-1
v_gene: TRBV7-9
d_gene: TRBD1
abundance: NA
CDR3nt: TGTGCCCCCAAAGCGACAGGGATAAATGAGCAGTTCTTC
CDR3aa: CAPKATGINEQFF

j_gene: TRBJ1-1
v_gene: TRBV25-1
d_gene: NA
abundance: NA
CDR3nt: TGTGCCAGCAGTGAATTTGGGAACACTGAAGCTTTCTTT
CDR3aa: CASSEFGNTEAFF

j_gene: TRBJ1-3
v_gene: TRBV7-8
d_gene: NA
abundance: NA
CDR3nt: TGTGCCAGCAGCTTAGCAAGTAGCTCTGGAAACACCATATATTTT
CDR3aa: CASSLASSSGNTIYF

j_gene: TRBJ2-5
v_gene: TRBV19
d_gene: TRBD2
abundance: few
CDR3nt: TGTGCCAGTAGTATAGTTGGTAGCGGGAAGGAGACCCAGTACTTC
CDR3aa: CASSIVGSGKETQYF

j_gene: TRBJ2-5
v_gene: TRBV5-1
d_gene: TRBD1
abundance: NA
CDR3nt: TGCGCCAGCAGCTTGGCGACAGGGGGCTTAGAGACCCAGTACTTC
CDR3aa: CASSLATGGLETQYF

j_gene: TRBJ2-5
v_gene: TRBV18
d_gene: TRBD2
abundance: NA
CDR3nt: TGTGCCAGCGCAGCCCAGGGACTAGCGGGAGAGACCCAGTACTTC
CDR3aa: CASAAQGLAGETQYF

j_gene: TRBJ1-3
v_gene: TRBV11-3
d_gene: NA
abundance: NA
CDR3nt: TGTGCCAGCAGTAGGGGAGCTGGAAACACCATATATTTT
CDR3aa: CASSRGAGNTIYF

j_gene: TRBJ2-2
v_gene: TRBV5-1
d_gene: TRBD1
abundance: NA
CDR3nt: TGCGCCAGCAGCAAATCCGGGACAGGAGTCACCGGGGAGCTGTTTTTT
CDR3aa: CASSKSGTGVTGELFF

j_gene: TRBJ2-5
v_gene: TRBV5-6
d_gene: NA
abundance: NA
CDR3nt: TGTGCCAGCAGCTTGGAGGGGGGTACCCAGTACTTC
CDR3aa: CASSLEGGTQYF

j_gene: TRBJ2-1
v_gene: TRBV29-1
d_gene: NA
abundance: NA
CDR3nt: TGCAGCGTCACCGGGACCAACCGCTATGAGCAGTTCTTC
CDR3aa: CSVTGTNRYEQFF

j_gene: TRBJ2-1
v_gene: TRBV5-1
d_gene: TRBD2
abundance: NA
CDR3nt: TGCGCCAGCAGCCCCCGGGCTAGCGGGGTCTACAATGAGCAGTTCTTC
CDR3aa: CASSPRASGVYNEQFF

j_gene: TRBJ2-1
v_gene: TRBV15
d_gene: NA
abundance: NA
CDR3nt: TGTGCCACCAGCAGAGACCCGTTAGGAGAGCAGTTCTTC
CDR3aa: CATSRDPLGEQFF

j_gene: TRBJ2-7
v_gene: TRBV27
d_gene: TRBD2
abundance: NA
CDR3nt: TGTGCCAGCAGACTAGCGGGAGATCACGAGCAGTACTTC
CDR3aa: CASRLAGDHEQYF

j_gene: TRBJ1-1
v_gene: TRBV7-8
d_gene: NA
abundance: NA
CDR3nt: TGTGCCAGCACCGCGCGGTTAGGGCGGGAGACTGAAGCTTTCTTT
CDR3aa: CASTARLGRETEAFF

j_gene: TRBJ1-4
v_gene: TRBV5-1
d_gene: TRBD1
abundance: NA
CDR3nt: TGCGCCAGCAGCTTACAGGGGCAAACTAATGAAAAACTGTTTTTT
CDR3aa: CASSLQGQTNEKLFF

j_gene: TRBJ2-1
v_gene: TRBV15
d_gene: TRBD1
abundance: NA
CDR3nt: TGTGCCACCGGCAGACAGGGCTATGAGCAGTTCTTC
CDR3aa: CATGRQGYEQFF

j_gene: TRBJ1-2
v_gene: TRBV2
d_gene: TRBD1
abundance: NA
CDR3nt: TGTGCCAGCAGTGCGGACAGGGGGGATGGCTACACCTTC
CDR3aa: CASSADRGDGYTF

j_gene: TRBJ2-3
v_gene: TRBV9
d_gene: TRBD2
abundance: NA
CDR3nt: TGTGCCAGCAGCGCTAGCGGGAGTGCAGATACGCAGTATTTT
CDR3aa: CASSASGSADTQYF

j_gene: TRBJ2-7
v_gene: TRBV2
d_gene: NA
abundance: few
CDR3nt: TGTGCCAGCAGTCTCACCAGGACACAGCCCTACGAGCAGTACTTC
CDR3aa: CASSLTRTQPYEQYF

j_gene: TRBJ2-6
v_gene: TRBV4-1
d_gene: NA
abundance: medium-sized
CDR3nt: TGCGCCAGCAGCCAACTTGGGGCCCCTGGGGCCAACGTCCTGACTTTC
CDR3aa: CASSQLGAPGANVLTF

j_gene: TRBJ2-2
v_gene: TRBV5-4
d_gene: NA
abundance: NA
CDR3nt: TGTGCCAGCAGCTGGCAGGGGCACACCGGGGAGCTGTTTTTT
CDR3aa: CASSWQGHTGELFF

j_gene: TRBJ2-1
v_gene: TRBV19
d_gene: TRBD2
abundance: NA
CDR3nt: TGTGCCAGTGCCCAGGCGGGAGGGAGGCATGAGCAGTTCTTC
CDR3aa: CASAQAGGRHEQFF

j_gene: TRBJ2-3
v_gene: TRBV9
d_gene: TRBD2
abundance: few
CDR3nt: TGTGCCAGCAGCGTAGTCGGCAGCGGGAGTCGTACAGATACGCAGTATTTT
CDR3aa: CASSVVGSGSRTDTQYF

j_gene: TRBJ2-7
v_gene: TRBV28
d_gene: TRBD2
abundance: NA
CDR3nt: TGTGCCAGCAGTATCGGGACTAGCGGGAGGTTCGAGCAGTACTTC
CDR3aa: CASSIGTSGRFEQYF

j_gene: TRBJ1-2
v_gene: TRBV25-1
d_gene: NA
abundance: once
CDR3nt: TGTGCCAGCAGTGAATCTTGGTCTGGCTACACCTTC
CDR3aa: CASSESWSGYTF

j_gene: TRBJ2-7
v_gene: TRBV7-9
d_gene: NA
abundance: NA
CDR3nt: TGTGCCAGCAGCTTATATGGCGAGCAGTACTTC
CDR3aa: CASSLYGEQYF

j_gene: TRBJ2-2
v_gene: TRBV29-1
d_gene: TRBD1
abundance: NA
CDR3nt: TGCAGCGTTGAAACAGGGGCCGGGGAGCTGTTTTTT
CDR3aa: CSVETGAGELFF

j_gene: TRBJ1-5
v_gene: TRBV19
d_gene: NA
abundance: NA
CDR3nt: TGTGCCAGTAGTATGAACGGATATAGCAATCAGCCCCAGCATTTT
CDR3aa: CASSMNGYSNQPQHF

j_gene: TRBJ2-1
v_gene: TRBV5-6
d_gene: TRBD2
abundance: few
CDR3nt: TGTGCCAGCAGTCAGACTAGCGGCATCTACAATGAGCAGTTCTTC
CDR3aa: CASSQTSGIYNEQFF

j_gene: TRBJ2-1
v_gene: TRBV14
d_gene: NA
abundance: NA
CDR3nt: TGTGCCAGCAGCCAAGAATGGGATCTAGTGTTCTCCTACAATGAGCAGTTCTTC
CDR3aa: CASSQEWDLVFSYNEQFF

j_gene: TRBJ2-1
v_gene: TRBV5-1
d_gene: NA
abundance: NA
CDR3nt: TGCGCCAGCAGCTTAGGATCCGGGAATGAGCAGTTCTTC
CDR3aa: CASSLGSGNEQFF

j_gene: TRBJ2-1
v_gene: TRBV7-3
d_gene: NA
abundance: NA
CDR3nt: TGTGCCAGCAGCTTTGGGCTAGCAACCAATGAGCAGTTCTTC
CDR3aa: CASSFGLATNEQFF

j_gene: TRBJ1-3
v_gene: TRBV12-5
d_gene: NA
abundance: NA
CDR3nt: TGTGCTAGTGGTTTATCCAGGCTCTCTGGAAACACCATATATTTT
CDR3aa: CASGLSRLSGNTIYF

j_gene: TRBJ2-6
v_gene: TRBV28
d_gene: NA
abundance: NA
CDR3nt: TGTGCGGGGGCAGGGGAAACCTCTGGGGCCAACGTCCTGACTTTC
CDR3aa: CAGAGETSGANVLTF

j_gene: TRBJ2-1
v_gene: TRBV5-4
d_gene: TRBD2
abundance: once
CDR3nt: TGTGCCAGCACTCCGGGACTAGACGTTTACAATGAGCAGTTCTTC
CDR3aa: CASTPGLDVYNEQFF

j_gene: TRBJ1-4
v_gene: TRBV7-9
d_gene: NA
abundance: NA
CDR3nt: TGTGCCAGCAGACCTCGATCAGGTCTTGAAAAACTGTTTTTT
CDR3aa: CASRPRSGLEKLFF

j_gene: TRBJ1-1
v_gene: TRBV7-9
d_gene: TRBD1
abundance: NA
CDR3nt: TGTGCCAGCAAAACTCTGGACAGGGTTACTGAAGCTTTCTTT
CDR3aa: CASKTLDRVTEAFF

j_gene: TRBJ1-1
v_gene: TRBV5-6
d_gene: TRBD1
abundance: NA
CDR3nt: TGTGCCAGCAGCTTCGCAGGCAGGGGGCTAGCTGAAGCTTTCTTT
CDR3aa: CASSFAGRGLAEAFF